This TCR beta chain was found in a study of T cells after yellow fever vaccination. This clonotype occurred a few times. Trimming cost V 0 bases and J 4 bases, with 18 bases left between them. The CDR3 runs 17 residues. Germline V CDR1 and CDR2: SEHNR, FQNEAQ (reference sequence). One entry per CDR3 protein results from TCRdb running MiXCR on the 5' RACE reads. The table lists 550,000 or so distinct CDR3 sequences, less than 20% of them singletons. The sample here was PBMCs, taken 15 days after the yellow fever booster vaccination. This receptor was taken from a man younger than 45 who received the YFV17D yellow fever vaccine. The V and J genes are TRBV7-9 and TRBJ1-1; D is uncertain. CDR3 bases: TGTGCCAGCAGCTTAGCCCGGCTCGGGGAGTCGGGCACTGAAGCTTTCTTT. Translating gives CASSLARLGESGTEAFF.